A selection of T cell receptor beta chains follows, all from one sample in a study of blood T cell repertoires in COVID-19. TCRdb's copy holds only in-frame clones and misses some; the assay was immunoSEQ multiplex PCR. This table has some 350,000 clones, around nine tenths appearing once. Material for sequencing was peripheral blood. These receptors all come from a human donor in a cohort sampled during active COVID-19. The CDR3 runs from the conserved cysteine through the conserved F or W. Each record gives: clone size, D gene, V gene, J gene, CDR3 protein, CDR3 DNA. D genes are given only for firm matches. Some rows mark clone size as missing; the rest say once, few, many or name a class of expanded clone.

clone size: NA; D gene: TRBD1; V gene: TRBV5-1; J gene: TRBJ1-1; CDR3 protein: CASSFLSSQLGQGVSNTEAFF; CDR3 DNA: TGCGCCAGCAGCTTTCTATCCTCACAGCTCGGACAGGGGGTATCAAACACTGAAGCTTTCTTT
clone size: NA; D gene: TRBD2; V gene: TRBV27; J gene: TRBJ2-5; CDR3 protein: CASSLRTSGDQETQYF; CDR3 DNA: TGTGCCAGCAGTTTACGGACTAGCGGGGACCAAGAGACCCAGTACTTC
clone size: NA; D gene: TRBD1; V gene: TRBV11-2; J gene: TRBJ2-5; CDR3 protein: CASSKGGAETQYF; CDR3 DNA: TGTGCCAGCAGCAAAGGGGGCGCCGAGACCCAGTACTTC
clone size: NA; D gene: TRBD2; V gene: TRBV28; J gene: TRBJ2-2; CDR3 protein: CASSFLAGETGELFF; CDR3 DNA: TGTGCCAGCAGTTTCCTAGCGGGAGAAACCGGGGAGCTGTTTTTT
clone size: NA; D gene: NA; V gene: TRBV5-4; J gene: TRBJ1-1; CDR3 protein: CASSRSYSEAFF; CDR3 DNA: TGTGCCAGCAGCCGGTCCTACTCTGAAGCTTTCTTT
clone size: NA; D gene: TRBD1; V gene: TRBV6-5; J gene: TRBJ1-1; CDR3 protein: CASSRQGLTLEAFF; CDR3 DNA: TGTGCCAGCAGTCGACAGGGGTTAACCCTTGAAGCTTTCTTT
clone size: once; D gene: NA; V gene: TRBV19; J gene: TRBJ2-2; CDR3 protein: CASSMWFGQPPDTGELFF; CDR3 DNA: TGTGCCAGTAGTATGTGGTTCGGACAGCCACCTGACACCGGGGAGCTGTTTTTT
clone size: NA; D gene: TRBD1; V gene: TRBV6-5; J gene: TRBJ2-5; CDR3 protein: CASRTDRDPQETQYF; CDR3 DNA: TGTGCCAGCAGGACCGACAGGGATCCACAAGAGACCCAGTACTTC
clone size: NA; D gene: TRBD1; V gene: TRBV11-3; J gene: TRBJ2-5; CDR3 protein: CARDREVQETQYF; CDR3 DNA: TGTGCCAGAGACAGGGAAGTTCAAGAGACCCAGTACTTC
clone size: NA; D gene: TRBD2; V gene: TRBV2; J gene: TRBJ2-3; CDR3 protein: CASSEPGTSGRPSTDTQYF; CDR3 DNA: TGTGCCAGCAGTGAACCCGGGACTAGCGGGAGGCCGAGCACAGATACGCAGTATTTT
clone size: NA; D gene: TRBD1; V gene: TRBV29-1; J gene: TRBJ1-5; CDR3 protein: CSVVWGQGPYSNQPQHF; CDR3 DNA: TGCAGCGTTGTTTGGGGACAGGGGCCCTATAGCAATCAGCCCCAGCATTTT
clone size: NA; D gene: NA; V gene: TRBV4-1; J gene: TRBJ2-3; CDR3 protein: CASSQGLGPDTQYF; CDR3 DNA: TGCGCCAGCAGCCAAGGCCTAGGTCCAGATACGCAGTATTTT
clone size: NA; D gene: TRBD1; V gene: TRBV20-1; J gene: TRBJ1-1; CDR3 protein: CSASGDSEAFF; CDR3 DNA: TGCAGTGCTAGTGGGGACAGTGAAGCTTTCTTT
clone size: NA; D gene: TRBD2; V gene: TRBV5-1; J gene: TRBJ2-1; CDR3 protein: CASSLLAGLTYNEQFF; CDR3 DNA: TGCGCCAGCAGCTTACTAGCGGGGTTGACCTACAATGAGCAGTTCTTC
clone size: NA; D gene: TRBD1; V gene: TRBV11-3; J gene: TRBJ1-1; CDR3 protein: CASSSGQGDSNTEAFF; CDR3 DNA: TGTGCCAGCAGCTCCGGACAGGGAGACTCGAACACTGAAGCTTTCTTT
clone size: once; D gene: NA; V gene: TRBV7-9; J gene: TRBJ1-2; CDR3 protein: CASSLVVSTAESYGYTF; CDR3 DNA: TGTGCCAGCAGCTTAGTCGTTAGTACAGCTGAGAGTTATGGCTACACCTTC
clone size: NA; D gene: TRBD2; V gene: TRBV5-4; J gene: TRBJ2-1; CDR3 protein: CASSLLAGGPSYNEQFF; CDR3 DNA: TGTGCCAGCAGCCTACTAGCGGGGGGCCCCTCCTACAATGAGCAGTTCTTC